Shown below are 23 T cell receptor beta chains from a single sample sequenced in a study of blood T cell repertoires in COVID-19. Only in-frame clones appear in the TCRdb table, and some are missing; sequencing was by immunoSEQ multiplex PCR. This table has over 60,000 clones, around 76% appearing once. The sequenced material came from peripheral blood. The receptors derive from a human donor in a cohort sampled during active COVID-19.

CDR3 nucleotides: TGTGCCAGCAGAGGGGGACAGGGAGATAATGAAAAACTGTTTTTT. It translates to CASRGGQGDNEKLFF. The chain carries TRBV2 and TRBJ1-4, with 9 bases identical to TRBD1. V lost 6 bases and J lost 4; bases outside the gene matches: 6. CDR1 and CDR2 (germline): SNHLY, FYNNEI. CDR3 length: 15 residues.

V is TRBV18 and J is TRBJ1-2; 7 bases are a match to TRBD1. Germline V gene sequence: CDR1 KGHSH, CDR2 LQKENI. With 2 bases clipped from V and 8 bases from J, the junction kept 11 bases outside the gene matches. This CDR3 has 15 residues. This CDR3 reads CASSPNRGGVVGYTF. The CDR3 DNA reads TGTGCCAGCTCACCAAACAGGGGCGGAGTAGTAGGCTACACCTTC.

The chain uses TRBV29-1 and TRBJ2-7; 7 bases are a match to TRBD1. The germline CDR1 and CDR2 sequences are SQVTM and ANQGSEA. The CDR3 covers 16 residues. V lost 3 bases to trimming and J lost 2 bases; unmatched junction nucleotides: 13. The CDR3 here is CSVEGSLTGTPYEQYF. The DNA for the CDR3 is TGCAGCGTTGAGGGGTCCTTGACAGGGACCCCCTACGAGCAGTACTTC.

This chain links TRBV27 with TRBJ2-5, with TRBD2 matching 9 bases. This CDR3 spans 14 amino acids. V shed 11 bases and J 3 bases; nucleotides not matched to a gene: 10. The V gene's germline CDR1 is MNHEY and CDR2 SMNVEV (reference sequence). The CDR3 bases are TGTGCCCCAGAAGTAGCGGGGGAGGAAGAGACCCAGTACTTC. It yields the protein CAPEVAGEEETQYF.

The J gene is TRBJ2-1, the V gene TRBV6-6, with D tentatively TRBD2 (5 bases). The CDR3 length is 12 residues. The germline CDR1 and CDR2 sequences are MNHNY and SVGAGI (reference sequence). Deletions cut 6 bases from V and 6 bases from J, with 9 bases between. CDR3 DNA sequence: TGTGCCAGCAGCCGGAGGTCCAATGAGCAGTTCTTC. Translation gives CASSRRSNEQFF.

This clone was found a few times. The chain is built from TRBV18 and TRBJ1-2; 7 bases agree with TRBD1. The CDR3 has 16 amino acids. J was trimmed by 4 bases and V by 3 bases; bases with no gene match: 11. Germline V lookup: CDR1 KGHSH, CDR2 LQKENI. The CDR3 is CASSPPSLTGLYGYTF. Written as DNA, the CDR3 is TGTGCCAGCTCACCGCCGAGCTTGACAGGGCTCTATGGCTACACCTTC.

V usage is TRBV5-1 and J usage is TRBJ1-2, with 9 bases aligning to TRBD1. V was pared by 3 bases and J by 1 base, with 13 bases of the junction left unmatched. Germline V CDR1 and CDR2: SGHRS, YFSETQ. The CDR3 has 18 residues. The CDR3 DNA is TGCGCCAGCAGCTGGGACAGGGCGAGCTACGCGGTTAACTATGGCTACACCTTC. It yields the protein CASSWDRASYAVNYGYTF.

This clone was seen repeatedly, ten times or more. The chain carries TRBV7-2 and TRBJ2-7, with a weak D call TRBD2 (5 bases). Deletions cut 5 bases from V and 5 bases from J, with 19 bases between. CDR3 length: 15 residues. CDR1 SGHTA and CDR2 FQGNSA come from the germline V gene. Here the CDR3 DNA reads TGTGCCAGCAGCCCGGGGTCAACCTCCGCCCACGAGCAGTACTTC. Its protein is CASSPGSTSAHEQYF.

The chain joins TRBV2 to TRBJ1-1; D possibly corresponds to TRBD1 (5 bases). Trimming removed 8 bases from V and 4 bases from J, with 17 bases in between. CDR3 length equals 14 residues. Germline V gives CDR1 SNHLY, CDR2 FYNNEI. In DNA form, the CDR3 reads TGTGCCAGCTATATCCAGGGAATAAGCACTGAAGCTTTCTTT. The encoded protein is CASYIQGISTEAFF.

V and J are TRBV5-4 and TRBJ1-5, with TRBD1 as a possible D gene (6 bases). CDR3 length: 15 amino acids. Germline-derived CDR1 and CDR2 are SGHNT and YYREEE (reference sequence). V dropped 2 bases and J dropped 2 bases, with 11 bases sitting between them. The CDR3 DNA sequence: TGTGCCAGCAGCTTTAATCCAGGGGGCAATCAGCCCCAGCATTTT. As protein: CASSFNPGGNQPQHF.

The chain links TRBV7-6 to TRBJ2-2; 9 nucleotides match TRBD2. Per germline, CDR1 SGHVS and CDR2 FNYEAQ. Trimming at V came to 3 bases and at J to 6 bases, leaving 2 bases not matched to a gene. CDR3 length: 14 residues. CDR3 loop: CASSLRGGSGELFF. The CDR3, as DNA: TGTGCCAGCAGCTTGCGGGGGGGCTCCGGGGAGCTGTTTTTT. Full variable domain (rest looked up from reference TRBV7-6 and TRBJ2-2): GAGVSQSPRYKVTKRGQDVALRCDPISGHVSLYWYRQALGQGPEFLTYFNYEAQQDKSGLPNDRFSAERPEGSISTLTIQRTEQRDSAMYRCASSLRGGSGELFFGEGSRLTVL.

The genes are TRBV27 and TRBJ1-2; TRBD1 matches at 9 bases. This CDR3 contains 13 residues. V dropped 6 bases and J dropped 10; count of bases not matched to a gene: 9. Germline V gene lookup returns CDR1 MNHEY and CDR2 SMNVEV (reference sequence). The CDR3 DNA follows: TGTGCCAGCAGGCTCACAGGGGGCTGGGTCTACACCTTC. Residues: CASRLTGGWVYTF.

The CDR3: CASRPHSIETQYF. As DNA, the CDR3 is TGTGCCAGCAGGCCTCACTCCATAGAGACCCAGTACTTC. V is TRBV6-5 and J is TRBJ2-5; D gene uncertain. Germline V lookup: CDR1 MNHEY, CDR2 SVGAGI. The CDR3 sequence is 13 residues long. V was clipped by 6 bases and J by 4 bases, with 12 bases between them.

The V gene is TRBV5-6, the J gene TRBJ1-6, with 8 bases matching TRBD1. Germline CDR1 SGHDT, CDR2 YYEEEE. V dropped 7 bases and J dropped 7; count of bases not matched to a gene: 4. This CDR3 is 13 amino acids long. This CDR3 is CASGTGGNSPLHF. CDR3 nucleotide sequence: TGTGCCAGCGGAACAGGGGGAAATTCACCCCTCCACTTT.

CDR3 protein: CASSGTDKDGYTF. Written as DNA, the CDR3 is TGTGCCAGCAGTGGCACGGACAAAGATGGCTACACCTTC. The chain joins TRBV2 to TRBJ1-2; D is possibly TRBD1 (5 bases). This CDR3 has 13 amino acids. The germline V gene has CDR1 SNHLY and CDR2 FYNNEI. V shed 4 bases and J shed 6 bases, with 12 bases lying between them.

The chain combines TRBV9 with TRBJ2-7; D is possibly TRBD1 (5 bases). CDR1 and CDR2 from the germline V gene are SGDLS and YYNGEE. The CDR3 runs 15 residues. Trimming cost V 2 bases and J 4 bases, with 16 bases left between them. CDR3 DNA sequence: TGTGCCAGCAGCGTTGCTGACAGATCCCTTTACGAGCAGTACTTC. Translating it yields CASSVADRSLYEQYF.

This rearrangement joins TRBV19 to TRBJ2-2, with TRBD1 matching 9 bases. The CDR3 runs 15 residues. Germline values: CDR1 LNHDA, CDR2 SQIVND (reference sequence). J was trimmed by 5 bases and V by 4 bases; bases with no gene match: 5. The chain's CDR3 is CASSKGQGQTGELFF. CDR3 nucleotide sequence: TGTGCCAGTAGTAAGGGACAGGGTCAAACCGGGGAGCTGTTTTTT.

The V and J genes are TRBV7-9 and TRBJ2-5; perhaps TRBD2 as D (7 bases). The CDR3 covers 15 residues. Germline V gene lookup returns CDR1 SEHNR and CDR2 FQNEAQ (reference sequence). The V gene lost 5 bases and the J gene lost 1 base, with 14 bases spanning the gap. CDR3 nucleotides: TGTGCCAGCAGCAGGGGGAGGGCAATCCAAGAGACCCAGTACTTC. It specifies CASSRGRAIQETQYF.

The rearrangement uses TRBV4-2 and TRBJ1-4; no definite D call. With 1 base removed from V and 6 bases from J, the gap between germline ends came to 9 bases. CDR1 is LGHNA and CDR2 is YNFKEQ in the germline V gene. This CDR3 is 14 amino acids long. The CDR3 DNA reads TGTGCCAGCAGCCAAGGACGGGGAGATGAAAAACTGTTTTTT. Translation gives CASSQGRGDEKLFF.

The chain has TRBV6-5 and TRBJ1-6, with D uncertain. The CDR3 contains 12 residues. The V and J ends lost 2 bases and 9 bases respectively, with 5 bases between them. Germline-derived CDR1 and CDR2 are MNHEY and SVGAGI. The CDR3 loop is CASSYGSSPLHF. The CDR3 coding sequence is TGTGCCAGCAGTTACGGGAGTTCACCCCTCCACTTT.

The rearrangement joins TRBV27 to TRBJ1-2; 8 bases map to TRBD1. This CDR3 region has 16 residues. Trimming cost V 6 bases and J 8 bases; bases outside gene matches: 17. CDR1 and CDR2 from the germline V gene are MNHEY and SMNVEV (reference sequence). CDR3 protein: CASRPYFVDRADGYTF. The CDR3 nucleotides are TGTGCCAGCAGGCCATATTTCGTGGACAGGGCAGACGGCTACACCTTC.

This clone was seen only once. The chain is built from TRBV7-3 and TRBJ2-7; 7 positions agree with TRBD1. Germline CDR1 reads SGHTA; CDR2 reads FQGTGA. Germline trimming cut 5 bases from V and 7 bases from J; bases unmatched to any gene: 14. The CDR3 contains 15 residues. The DNA for the CDR3 is TGTGCCAGCAGCCGGGACAGAACTAATTTCGGGGAGCAGTACTTC. It codes for CASSRDRTNFGEQYF.

The chain carries TRBV5-1 and TRBJ1-4; a possible D gene is TRBD1 (6 bases). Germline CDR1 SGHRS, CDR2 YFSETQ. V shed 3 bases and J shed 4 bases, with 10 bases lying between them. The CDR3 sequence is 14 residues long. The CDR3 protein is CASSSTGINEKLFF. The CDR3 coding sequence is TGCGCCAGCAGCTCAACAGGGATTAATGAAAAACTGTTTTTT. The whole variable domain, remainder taken from reference TRBV5-1 and TRBJ1-4, is KAGVTQTPRYLIKTRGQQVTLSCSPISGHRSVSWYQQTPGQGLQFLFEYFSETQRNKGNFPGRFSGRQFSNSRSEMNVSTLELGDSALYLCASSSTGINEKLFFGSGTQLSVL.